One and the same sample provided the 15 T cell receptor beta chains below, sequenced in a study of T cells expressing NK-cell markers. Reprocessing the 5' RACE reads, TCRdb reports a single entry for every CDR3 protein and omits DNA. In total, the table holds a few hundred thousand distinct CDR3 sequences. The sequenced sample consisted of blood T cells: a sorted CD56 or NKG2C T cell subset, CD4+ or CD8+ T cells, or bulk PBMC T cells (not recorded which). The receptors here all came from a man aged 18 to 69 in good health.

The chain uses TRBV19 and TRBJ2-7; TCRdb names TRBD2, which stays unverified in the absence of DNA. The germline V gene encodes CDR1 LNHDA and CDR2 SQIVND (reference sequence). This CDR3 is built from 17 residues. CDR3 loop: CASSMGLAGARSYEQYF.

This chain connects TRBV6-5 to TRBJ2-1; the TCRdb D gene call, TRBD2, has no DNA to confirm it. This CDR3 comprises 11 residues. CDR1 MNHEY and CDR2 SVGAGI come from the germline V gene. The CDR3 region is CASSYGGEQFF.

This chain's CDR3 is CASIAGGPLNEQFF. The rearrangement joins TRBV2 to TRBJ2-1; with no DNA, the TCRdb D assignment of TRBD2 cannot be verified. There are 14 residues in the CDR3. Germline lookup yields CDR1 SNHLY and CDR2 FYNNEI.

V and J are TRBV9 and TRBJ2-1; TCRdb's assignment of TRBD1 cannot be checked, as there is no DNA. CDR1 is SGDLS and CDR2 is YYNGEE in the germline V gene. The CDR3 is made up of 12 amino acids. The CDR3 reads CASSVGVGGQFF.

The chain combines TRBV20-1 with TRBJ2-1; without DNA, the TCRdb call of TRBD1 cannot be checked. Germline loops: CDR1 DFQATT, CDR2 SNEGSKA (reference sequence). CDR3 length equals 12 residues. CDR3 residues: CSAPLWYNEQFF.

This chain links TRBV6-1 with TRBJ1-1; lacking DNA, the TRBD1 call made by TCRdb goes unchecked. The CDR3 extends over 14 amino acids. Germline CDR1 and CDR2: MNHNS and SASEGT. The chain's CDR3 is CASTLGGRNTEAFF.

The rearrangement joins TRBV28 to TRBJ2-3. Germline lookup yields CDR1 MDHEN and CDR2 SYDVKM. CDR3 size: 14 residues. This CDR3 is CASSRITPTDTQYF.

The gene calls are TRBV27 and TRBJ2-7; TCRdb's assignment of TRBD2 cannot be checked, as there is no DNA. This CDR3 has 15 amino acids. Germline CDR1 reads MNHEY; CDR2 reads SMNVEV (reference sequence). The CDR3 loop is CASSSPTSGTYEQYF.

The chain carries TRBV6-1 and TRBJ2-1; TCRdb lists TRBD2, though no DNA is available to test this call. The CDR3 is 15 residues long. Germline V CDR1 and CDR2: MNHNS, SASEGT. The CDR3 is CASKELAGGVNEQFF.

This chain joins TRBV7-2 and TRBJ2-7; TCRdb calls TRBD2, which cannot be checked without DNA. The CDR3 has 15 residues. In germline, CDR1 is SGHTA, CDR2 FQGNSA. The CDR3 region is CASSPGGGGPGKQYF.

The chain has TRBV20-1 and TRBJ1-1. The CDR3 has 13 amino acids. The germline V gene has CDR1 DFQATT and CDR2 SNEGSKA (reference sequence). This CDR3 is CSARPRRNTEAFF.

V and J are TRBV7-9 and TRBJ1-1; there is no DNA to check the TCRdb D call of TRBD1. Germline CDR1 SEHNR, CDR2 FQNEAQ (reference sequence). CDR3 length: 14 amino acids. CDR3 in amino acids: CASSYFKGETEAFF.

J is TRBJ2-1 and V is TRBV6-1; the D call from TCRdb, TRBD1, cannot be confirmed without DNA. Germline CDR1 is MNHNS and CDR2 is SASEGT. The CDR3 extends over 13 amino acids. The CDR3: CASSERQGDEQFF.

This sequence joins TRBV7-8 and TRBJ2-7; with no DNA, the TCRdb D assignment of TRBD1 cannot be verified. The CDR3 spans 15 residues. In germline, CDR1 is SGHVS, CDR2 FQNEAQ. The chain's CDR3 is CASSYGAGVPYEQYF. Full variable domain (remainder filled in from reference TRBV7-8 and TRBJ2-7): GAGVSQSPRYKVAKRGQDVALRCDPISGHVSLFWYQQALGQGPEFLTYFQNEAQLDKSGLPSDRFFAERPEGSVSTLKIQRTQQEDSAVYLCASSYGAGVPYEQYFGPGTRLTVT.

The rearrangement uses TRBV7-2 and TRBJ2-7; the D call from TCRdb, TRBD1, cannot be confirmed without DNA. In germline, CDR1 is SGHTA, CDR2 FQGNSA. CDR3 length: 15 amino acids. The CDR3 reads CASSFKRDRAYEQYF.